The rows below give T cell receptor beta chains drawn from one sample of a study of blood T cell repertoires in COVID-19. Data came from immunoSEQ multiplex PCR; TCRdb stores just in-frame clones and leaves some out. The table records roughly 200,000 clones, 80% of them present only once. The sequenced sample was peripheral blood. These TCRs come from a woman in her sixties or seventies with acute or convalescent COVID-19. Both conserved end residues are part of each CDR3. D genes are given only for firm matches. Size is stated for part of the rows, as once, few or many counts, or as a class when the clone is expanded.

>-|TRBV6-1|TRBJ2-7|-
CASSGTGDSLVYEQYF
TGTGCCAGCAGTGGGACGGGGGACAGCTTGGTCTACGAGCAGTACTTC
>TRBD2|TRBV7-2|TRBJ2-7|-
CASSRGLAGYTSYEQYF
TGTGCCAGCAGCCGGGGACTAGCGGGATACACGTCCTACGAGCAGTACTTC
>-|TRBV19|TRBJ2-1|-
CASSPRVSRNEQFF
TGTGCCAGTAGTCCTCGTGTTAGTCGCAATGAGCAGTTCTTC
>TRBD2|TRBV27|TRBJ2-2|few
CASSRGDSFTGELFF
TGTGCCAGCAGTCGGGGGGACTCATTCACCGGGGAGCTGTTTTTT
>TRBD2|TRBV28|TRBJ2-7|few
CASSFLGLAGFYEQYF
TGTGCCAGCAGTTTCCTGGGACTAGCGGGATTTTACGAGCAGTACTTC
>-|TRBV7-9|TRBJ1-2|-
CASSYGGGPIYGYTF
TGTGCCAGCAGCTACGGCGGGGGACCCATCTATGGCTACACCTTC
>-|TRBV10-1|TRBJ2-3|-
CASSESAGYTDTQYF
TGCGCCAGCAGTGAGTCGGCTGGTTACACAGATACGCAGTATTTT
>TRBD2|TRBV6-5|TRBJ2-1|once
CASTPGLAVNEQFF
TGTGCCAGCACCCCTGGACTAGCGGTCAATGAGCAGTTCTTC
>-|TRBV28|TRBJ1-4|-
CASSPSGSTNEKLFF
TGTGCCAGCAGTCCATCAGGGTCAACTAATGAAAAACTGTTTTTT
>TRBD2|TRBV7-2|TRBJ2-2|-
CASSLRAGETGELFF
TGTGCCAGCAGCTTACGAGCGGGAGAGACCGGGGAGCTGTTTTTT
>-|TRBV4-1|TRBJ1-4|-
CASSQKIQGSREKLFF
TGCGCCAGCAGCCAAAAAATTCAGGGTTCACGGGAAAAACTGTTTTTT
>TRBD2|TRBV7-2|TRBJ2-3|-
CASSPGTSAGDTQYF
TGTGCCAGCAGCCCCGGGACTAGCGCTGGAGATACGCAGTATTTT
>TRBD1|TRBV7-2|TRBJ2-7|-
CASSFSGTDSYEQYF
TGTGCCAGCAGCTTCAGTGGGACAGACTCCTACGAGCAGTACTTC
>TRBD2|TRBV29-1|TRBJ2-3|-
CSVDSGLAGVTDTQYF
TGCAGCGTTGACTCCGGACTAGCGGGAGTGACAGATACGCAGTATTTT
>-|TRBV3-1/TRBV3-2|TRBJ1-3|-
CASSQATGAGNTIYF
TGTGCCAGCAGCCAAGCCACAGGAGCTGGAAACACCATATATTTT
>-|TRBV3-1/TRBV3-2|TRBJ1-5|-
CASSHQYSNQPQHF
TGTGCCAGCAGCCACCAGTATAGCAATCAGCCCCAGCATTTT
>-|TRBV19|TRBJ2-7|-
CASSSGSLQGKYYEQYF
TGTGCCAGTAGTTCCGGTTCCCTCCAGGGGAAATACTACGAGCAGTACTTC
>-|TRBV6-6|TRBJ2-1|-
CASSYGQGGNNEQFF
TGTGCCAGCAGTTACGGGCAGGGAGGAAACAATGAGCAGTTCTTC
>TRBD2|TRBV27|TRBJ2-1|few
CASSLFGRVFNEQFF
TGTGCCAGCAGTTTATTCGGGAGGGTTTTCAATGAGCAGTTCTTC
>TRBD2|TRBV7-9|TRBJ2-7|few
CASSLVAGISGRSYEQYF
TGTGCCAGCAGCTTAGTAGCGGGAATTTCCGGGCGGTCCTACGAGCAGTACTTC
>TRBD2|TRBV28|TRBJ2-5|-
CASSAGLAERQETQYF
TGTGCCAGCAGCGCCGGACTAGCGGAGAGACAAGAGACCCAGTACTTC
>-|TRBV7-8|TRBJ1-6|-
CASSLGQTTLALHF
TGTGCCAGCAGCTTAGGGCAGACAACGTTGGCCCTCCACTTT
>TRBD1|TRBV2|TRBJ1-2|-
CASSEVRTGTGYTF
TGTGCCAGCAGTGAAGTCAGGACAGGGACTGGCTACACCTTC
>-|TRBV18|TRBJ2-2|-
CASSPLTGNTGELFF
TGTGCCAGCTCACCCCTGACAGGGAACACCGGGGAGCTGTTTTTT
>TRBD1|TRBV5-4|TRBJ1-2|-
CASSVDRIYGYTF
TGTGCCAGCAGCGTGGACAGGATCTATGGCTACACCTTC
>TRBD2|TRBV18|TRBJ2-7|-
CASSPGTTSYEQYF
TGTGCCAGCTCACCAGGGACTACCTCCTACGAGCAGTACTTC
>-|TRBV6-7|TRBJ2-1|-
CASTRIRYNEQFF
TGTGCCAGCACGCGGATAAGGTACAATGAGCAGTTCTTC